This T cell receptor (beta chain) was found in a study of blood T cell repertoires in COVID-19. Original data processing: Amplification of reference gene primers was used by the study to estimate nucleated cell counts. This table comes from immunoSEQ multiplex PCR, and its TCRdb copy is limited to in-frame clones, with some not included. Clone size and the V and J calls come from that table; the DNA yielded D and trimming. Of 50,000 to 70,000 clones listed, approximately 90% are singletons. The CDR3 sequence is 15 residues long. V lost 3 bases, J lost 3 bases, and 1 base stayed unmatched. CDR1 and CDR2 (germline): WSHSY, SAAADI.

The rearrangement joins TRBV10-2 to TRBJ2-1; 11 bases line up with TRBD2. Input material: peripheral blood. The sequence was collected from a woman in her seventies with active COVID-19. CDR3 nucleotide sequence: TGCGCCAGCAGTGATAGCGGGAGGGTCTACAATGAGCAGTTCTTC. Translation: CASSDSGRVYNEQFF.